This T cell receptor (beta chain) was sequenced during a study of T cell repertoires in cytomegalovirus infection. Study-level points and caveats: Clonotype analysis showed dominance of the ex vivo response by HLA-C-restricted CMV-specific TCR beta clonotypes.

The CDR3 runs to 13 residues. TCRdb analysed the reads with MiXCR anew, one entry per CDR3 protein. The table shows approximately 65,000 distinct CDR3 sequences, with about 19% occurring only once. As regards this clonotype: Its antigen is not identified. The junction departs from germline at one end; a sequencing error may be responsible.

This TCR derives from a human donor in good health (CMV status not recorded). Some clones in this sample may be carry-over from other donors' samples. The chain employs TRBV5-3 and TRBJ2-5, with unresolved D. TRBV5-3 is filed as an ORF, its function uncertain. The sample consisted of CD8+ T cells from cultured PBMCs, taken from culture after CMV antigen stimulation. The CDR3, as DNA: TGTGCCAGCAGCTTGGAACTAAGGGAGACCCAGTACTTC. This encodes CASSLELRETQYF.